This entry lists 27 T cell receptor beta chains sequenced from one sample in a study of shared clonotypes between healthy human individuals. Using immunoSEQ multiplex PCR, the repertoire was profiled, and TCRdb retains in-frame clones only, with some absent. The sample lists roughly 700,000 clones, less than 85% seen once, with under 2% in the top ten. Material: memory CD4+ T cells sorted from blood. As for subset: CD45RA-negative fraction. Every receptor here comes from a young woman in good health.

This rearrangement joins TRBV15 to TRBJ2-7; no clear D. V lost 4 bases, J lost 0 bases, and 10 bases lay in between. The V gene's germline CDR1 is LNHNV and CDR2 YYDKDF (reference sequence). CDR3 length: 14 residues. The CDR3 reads CATSNQAGSYEQYF. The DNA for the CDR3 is TGTGCCACCAGCAACCAGGCAGGCTCCTACGAGCAGTACTTC.

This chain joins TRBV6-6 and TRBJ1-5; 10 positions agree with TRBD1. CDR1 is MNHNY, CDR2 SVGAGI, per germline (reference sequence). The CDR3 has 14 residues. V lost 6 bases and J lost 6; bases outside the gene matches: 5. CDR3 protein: CASRQTGGSQPQHF. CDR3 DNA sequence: TGTGCCAGCAGACAGACAGGGGGCAGTCAGCCCCAGCATTTT.

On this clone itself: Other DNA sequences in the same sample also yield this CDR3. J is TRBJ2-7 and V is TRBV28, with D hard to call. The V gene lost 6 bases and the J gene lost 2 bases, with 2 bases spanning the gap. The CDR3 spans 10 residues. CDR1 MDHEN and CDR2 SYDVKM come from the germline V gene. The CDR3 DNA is TGTGCCAGCAGGGCCTACGAGCAGTACTTC. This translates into CASRAYEQYF.

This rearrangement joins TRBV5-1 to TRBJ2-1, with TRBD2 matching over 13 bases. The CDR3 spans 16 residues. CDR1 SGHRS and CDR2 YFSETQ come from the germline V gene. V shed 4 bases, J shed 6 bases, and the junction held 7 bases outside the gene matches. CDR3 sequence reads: CASSRTRLAGGNEQFF. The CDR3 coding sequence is TGCGCCAGCAGCCGGACAAGACTAGCGGGAGGCAATGAGCAGTTCTTC.

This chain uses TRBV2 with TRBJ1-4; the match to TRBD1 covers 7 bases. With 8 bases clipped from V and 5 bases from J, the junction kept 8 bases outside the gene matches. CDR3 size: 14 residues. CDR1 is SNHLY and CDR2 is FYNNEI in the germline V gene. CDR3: CASRRQGGNEKLFF. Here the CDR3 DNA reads TGTGCCAGCCGACGACAGGGTGGCAATGAAAAACTGTTTTTT.

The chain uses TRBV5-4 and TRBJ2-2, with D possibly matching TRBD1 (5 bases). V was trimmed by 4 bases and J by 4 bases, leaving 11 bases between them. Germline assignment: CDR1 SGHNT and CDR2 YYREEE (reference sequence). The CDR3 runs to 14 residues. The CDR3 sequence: CASSPARGTGELFF. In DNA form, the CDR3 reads TGTGCCAGCAGCCCAGCTAGGGGCACCGGGGAGCTGTTTTTT.

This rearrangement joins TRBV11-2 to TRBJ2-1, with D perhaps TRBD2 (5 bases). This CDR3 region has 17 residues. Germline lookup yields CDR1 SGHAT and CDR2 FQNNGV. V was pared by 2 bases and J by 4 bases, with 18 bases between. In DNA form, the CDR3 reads TGTGCCAGCAGCTTAATCTCCGGGATAAGGGTATACAATGAGCAGTTCTTC. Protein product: CASSLISGIRVYNEQFF.

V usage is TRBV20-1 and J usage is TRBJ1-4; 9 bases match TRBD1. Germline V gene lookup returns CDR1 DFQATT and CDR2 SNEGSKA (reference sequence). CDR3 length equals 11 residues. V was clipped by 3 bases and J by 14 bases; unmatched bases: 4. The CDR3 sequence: CSARGTGKLFF. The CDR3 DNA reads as TGCAGTGCTAGGGGGACAGGGAAGCTGTTTTTT.

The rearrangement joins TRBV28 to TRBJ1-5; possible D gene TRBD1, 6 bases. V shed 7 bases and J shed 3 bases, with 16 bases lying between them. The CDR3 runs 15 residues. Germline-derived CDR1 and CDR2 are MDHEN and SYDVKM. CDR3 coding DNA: TGTGCCAGCAAAAAAGCGACAGGCTTCAATCAGCCCCAGCATTTT. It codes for CASKKATGFNQPQHF.

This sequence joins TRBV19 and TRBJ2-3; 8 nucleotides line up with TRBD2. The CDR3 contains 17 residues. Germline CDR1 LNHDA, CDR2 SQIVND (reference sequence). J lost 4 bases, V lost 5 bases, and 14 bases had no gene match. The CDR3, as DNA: TGTGCCAGTAGTCTCAGAGAAGCGGGAGTGGTTGCAGATACGCAGTATTTT. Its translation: CASSLREAGVVADTQYF.

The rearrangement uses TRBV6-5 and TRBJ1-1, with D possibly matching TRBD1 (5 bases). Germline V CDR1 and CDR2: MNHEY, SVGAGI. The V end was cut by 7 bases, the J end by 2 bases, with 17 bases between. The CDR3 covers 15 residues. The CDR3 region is CASTGGWGFNTEAFF. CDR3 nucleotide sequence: TGTGCCAGCACTGGGGGTTGGGGGTTCAACACTGAAGCTTTCTTT.

CDR3 nucleotide sequence: TGTGCCAGTAGACCCGAACCAGGGACAGGAGATGAAGCTTTCTTT. Protein product: CASRPEPGTGDEAFF. The chain carries TRBV19 and TRBJ1-1; 8 bases agree with TRBD1. The CDR3 is 15 residues long. J gave up 7 bases and V 6 bases, and 13 bases lay outside the gene matches. Germline V gene lookup returns CDR1 LNHDA and CDR2 SQIVND (reference sequence).

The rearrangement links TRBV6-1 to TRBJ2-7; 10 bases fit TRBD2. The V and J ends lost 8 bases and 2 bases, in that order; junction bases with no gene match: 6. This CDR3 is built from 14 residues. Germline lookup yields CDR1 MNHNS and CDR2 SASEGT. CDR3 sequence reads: CASLAGVPPYEQYF. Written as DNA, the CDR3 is TGTGCCAGCCTAGCGGGAGTCCCCCCCTACGAGCAGTACTTC.

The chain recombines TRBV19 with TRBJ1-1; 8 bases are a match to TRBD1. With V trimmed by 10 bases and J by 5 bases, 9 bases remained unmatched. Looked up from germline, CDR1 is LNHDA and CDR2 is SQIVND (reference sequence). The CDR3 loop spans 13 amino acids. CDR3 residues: CATSGTGHTEAFF. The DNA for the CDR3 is TGTGCCACCTCCGGGACAGGACATACTGAAGCTTTCTTT.

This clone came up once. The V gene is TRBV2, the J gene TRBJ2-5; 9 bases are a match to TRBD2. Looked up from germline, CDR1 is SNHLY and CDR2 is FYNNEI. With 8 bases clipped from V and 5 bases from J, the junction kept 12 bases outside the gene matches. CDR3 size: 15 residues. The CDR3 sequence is CASRGGDTGVETQYF. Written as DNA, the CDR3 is TGTGCCAGCCGCGGGGGGGACACGGGGGTGGAGACCCAGTACTTC.

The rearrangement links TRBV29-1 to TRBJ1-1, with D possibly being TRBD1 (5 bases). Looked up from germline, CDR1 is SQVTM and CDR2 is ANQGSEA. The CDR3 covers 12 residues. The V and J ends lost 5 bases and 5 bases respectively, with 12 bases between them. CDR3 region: CSVRDVDTEAFF. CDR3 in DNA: TGCAGCGTTAGGGACGTAGATACTGAAGCTTTCTTT.

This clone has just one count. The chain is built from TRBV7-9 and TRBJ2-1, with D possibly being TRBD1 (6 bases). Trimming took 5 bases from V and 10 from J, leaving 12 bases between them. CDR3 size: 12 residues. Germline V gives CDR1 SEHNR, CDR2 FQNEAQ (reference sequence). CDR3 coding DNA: TGTGCCAGCAGCCTCATACAGGGAGAGCAGTTCTTC. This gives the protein CASSLIQGEQFF.

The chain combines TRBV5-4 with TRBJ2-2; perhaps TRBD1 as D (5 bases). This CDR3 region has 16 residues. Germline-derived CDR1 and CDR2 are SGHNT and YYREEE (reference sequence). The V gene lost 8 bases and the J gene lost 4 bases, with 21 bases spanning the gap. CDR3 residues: CASSHGGQGGTGELFF. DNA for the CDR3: TGTGCCAGTAGCCACGGTGGGCAGGGTGGCACCGGGGAGCTGTTTTTT. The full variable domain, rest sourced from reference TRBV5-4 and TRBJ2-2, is ETGVTQSPTHLIKTRGQQVTLRCSSQSGHNTVSWYQQALGQGPQFIFQYYREEENGRGNFPPRFSGLQFPNYSSELNVNALELDDSALYLCASSHGGQGGTGELFFGEGSRLTVL.

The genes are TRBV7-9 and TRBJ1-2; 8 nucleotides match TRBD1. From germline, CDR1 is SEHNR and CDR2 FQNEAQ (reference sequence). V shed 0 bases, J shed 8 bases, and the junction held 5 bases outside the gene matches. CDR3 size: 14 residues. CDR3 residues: CASSLADRAGGYTF. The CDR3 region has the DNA TGTGCCAGCAGCTTAGCGGACAGGGCGGGAGGCTACACCTTC.

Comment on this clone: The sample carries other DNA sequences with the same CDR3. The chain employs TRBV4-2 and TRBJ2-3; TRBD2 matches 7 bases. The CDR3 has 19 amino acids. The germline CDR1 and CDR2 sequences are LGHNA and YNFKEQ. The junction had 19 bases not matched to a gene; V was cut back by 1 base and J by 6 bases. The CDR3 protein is CASSQVPSGNLGGWDTQYF. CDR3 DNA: TGTGCCAGCAGCCAAGTTCCTAGCGGTAACTTAGGAGGTTGGGATACGCAGTATTTT.

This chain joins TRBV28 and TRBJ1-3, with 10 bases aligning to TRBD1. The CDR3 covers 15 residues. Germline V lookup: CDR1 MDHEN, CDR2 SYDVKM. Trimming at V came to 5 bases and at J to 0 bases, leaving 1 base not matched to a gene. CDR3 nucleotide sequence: TGTGCCAGCAGTGGGGACAGGGGCTCTGGAAACACCATATATTTT. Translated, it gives CASSGDRGSGNTIYF. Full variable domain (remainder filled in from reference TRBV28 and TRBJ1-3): DVKVTQSSRYLVKRTGEKVFLECVQDMDHENMFWYRQDPGLGLRLIYFSYDVKMKEKGDIPEGYSVSREKKERFSLILESASTNQTSMYLCASSGDRGSGNTIYFGEGSWLTVV.

This chain's CDR3 is CASSPGDRDQDTQYF. In DNA, the CDR3 is TGCGCCAGCAGCCCAGGAGACAGGGATCAGGATACGCAGTATTTT. The V gene is TRBV5-1, the J gene TRBJ2-3, with 7 bases fitting TRBD1. This CDR3 has 15 residues. CDR1 SGHRS and CDR2 YFSETQ come from the germline V gene. The V and J ends lost 4 bases and 6 bases, in that order; junction bases with no gene match: 11.

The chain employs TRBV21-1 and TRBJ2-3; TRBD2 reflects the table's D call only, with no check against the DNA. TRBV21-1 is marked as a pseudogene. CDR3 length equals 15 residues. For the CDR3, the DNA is TGTGCCAGCAGCAAACTAGCGGGAGTTGGAGATACGCAGTATTTT. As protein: CASSKLAGVGDTQYF.

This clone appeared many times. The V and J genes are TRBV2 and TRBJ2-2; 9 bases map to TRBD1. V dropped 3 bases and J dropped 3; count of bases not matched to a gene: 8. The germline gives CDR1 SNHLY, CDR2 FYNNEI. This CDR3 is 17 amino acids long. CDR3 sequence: CASSESPGQGHTGELFF. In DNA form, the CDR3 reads TGTGCCAGCAGTGAGTCGCCGGGACAGGGTCACACCGGGGAGCTGTTTTTT.

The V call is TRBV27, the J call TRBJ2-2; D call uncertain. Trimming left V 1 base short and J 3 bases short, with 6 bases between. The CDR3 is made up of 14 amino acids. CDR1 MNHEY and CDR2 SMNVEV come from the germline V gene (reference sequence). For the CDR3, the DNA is TGTGCCAGCAGTTTATTCCGGGACACCGGGGAGCTGTTTTTT. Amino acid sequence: CASSLFRDTGELFF.

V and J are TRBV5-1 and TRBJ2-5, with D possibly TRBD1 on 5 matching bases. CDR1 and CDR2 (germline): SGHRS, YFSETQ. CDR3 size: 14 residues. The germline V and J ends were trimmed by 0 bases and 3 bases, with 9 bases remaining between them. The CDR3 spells CASSLVGVEETQYF. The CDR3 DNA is TGCGCCAGCAGCTTGGTAGGGGTTGAAGAGACCCAGTACTTC. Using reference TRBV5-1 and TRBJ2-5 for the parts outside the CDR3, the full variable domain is KAGVTQTPRYLIKTRGQQVTLSCSPISGHRSVSWYQQTPGQGLQFLFEYFSETQRNKGNFPGRFSGRQFSNSRSEMNVSTLELGDSALYLCASSLVGVEETQYFGPGTRLLVL.

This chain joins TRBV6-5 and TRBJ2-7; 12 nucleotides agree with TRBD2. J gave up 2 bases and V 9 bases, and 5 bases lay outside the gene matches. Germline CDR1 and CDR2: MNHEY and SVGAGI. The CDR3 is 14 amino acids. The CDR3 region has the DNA TGTGCCAGTAAACTAGCGGGAGGTACCTACGAGCAGTACTTC. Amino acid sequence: CASKLAGGTYEQYF.